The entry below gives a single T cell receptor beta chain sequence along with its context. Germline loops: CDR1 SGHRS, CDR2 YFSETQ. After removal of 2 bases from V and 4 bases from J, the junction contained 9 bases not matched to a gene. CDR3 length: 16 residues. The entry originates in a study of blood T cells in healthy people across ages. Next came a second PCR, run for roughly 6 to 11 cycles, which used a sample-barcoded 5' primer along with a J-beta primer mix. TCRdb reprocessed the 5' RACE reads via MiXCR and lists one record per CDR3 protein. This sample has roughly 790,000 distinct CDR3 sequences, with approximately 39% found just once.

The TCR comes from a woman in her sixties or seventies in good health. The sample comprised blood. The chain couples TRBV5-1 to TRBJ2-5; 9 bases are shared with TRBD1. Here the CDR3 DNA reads TGCGCCAGCAGCTTCGGACAGGGGACTGGCCCAGAGACCCAGTACTTC. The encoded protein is CASSFGQGTGPETQYF.